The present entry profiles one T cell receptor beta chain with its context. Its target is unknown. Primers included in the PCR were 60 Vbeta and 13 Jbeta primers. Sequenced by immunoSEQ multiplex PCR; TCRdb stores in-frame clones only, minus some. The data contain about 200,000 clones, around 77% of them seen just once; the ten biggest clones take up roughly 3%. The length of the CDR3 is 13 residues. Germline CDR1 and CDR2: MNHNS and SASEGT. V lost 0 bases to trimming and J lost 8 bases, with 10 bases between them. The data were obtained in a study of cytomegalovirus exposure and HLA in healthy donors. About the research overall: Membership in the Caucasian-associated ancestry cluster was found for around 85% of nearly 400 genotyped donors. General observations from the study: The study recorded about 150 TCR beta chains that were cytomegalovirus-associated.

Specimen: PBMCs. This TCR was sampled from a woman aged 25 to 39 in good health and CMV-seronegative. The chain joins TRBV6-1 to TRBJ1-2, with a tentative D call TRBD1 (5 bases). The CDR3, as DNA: TGTGCCAGCAGTGAAGCGCACAGGAGAGGCTACACCTTC. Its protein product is CASSEAHRRGYTF.